This T cell receptor (beta chain) stems from a study of blood T cell repertoires in COVID-19. Across the whole study: PBMCs, B-cell-depleted T cells, or T cells provided the cDNA or gDNA that made up the material.

V was clipped by 6 bases and J by 3 bases; unmatched bases: 5. The CDR3 is 14 amino acids. Germline V gene sequence: CDR1 SEHNR, CDR2 FQNEAQ (reference sequence). Measured with immunoSEQ multiplex PCR; TCRdb has only the in-frame clones, and not every one. The sample has about 230,000 clones; approximately 90% are singletons. The sequencing sample was made of peripheral blood. The receptor's source is a man aged 50 or older with COVID-19, enrolled during active disease. This chain uses TRBV7-9 with TRBJ1-1; 9 bases align to TRBD1. The CDR3 nucleotides read TGTGCCAGCAGTTCCGGGACAGGGTACACTGAAGCTTTCTTT. This encodes CASSSGTGYTEAFF.